This T cell receptor beta chain was sequenced in a study of blood T cell repertoires in COVID-19. Study information: Samples of COVID-19 (acute and convalescent) were obtained from the United States, Italy and Spain.

The germline V and J ends were trimmed by 2 bases and 3 bases, with 14 bases remaining between them. The germline V gene has CDR1 SGDLS and CDR2 YYNGEE. The CDR3 sequence is 15 residues long. As handled by the study authors: How many nucleated cells were present was estimated from reference gene primer amplification. This table comes from immunoSEQ multiplex PCR, and its TCRdb copy is limited to in-frame clones, with some not included. From that table come the V and J calls and clone size; the DNA was used to work out D and trimming. The table includes under 65,000 clones, about four fifths detected once.

The sequencing sample was made of peripheral blood. The receptor's source is a woman aged 60 to 75 with acute or convalescent COVID-19. The chain uses TRBV9 and TRBJ1-1; D is possibly TRBD1 (6 bases). The CDR3 sequence is CASSVRGGSDTEAFF. The CDR3 DNA follows: TGTGCCAGCAGCGTGAGGGGGGGTTCCGACACTGAAGCTTTCTTT.